The 14 T cell receptor beta chains below were found in one sample sequenced in a study of tumour-infiltrating T cells in Burkitt lymphoma. The data were produced by immunoSEQ multiplex PCR, yet TCRdb's version contains in-frame clones alone and is incomplete. Among about 4,400 clones listed, 16% were seen once. Source material: tumor tissue. The receptors here all came from a human donor with diffuse large B-cell lymphoma. Some clones in this sample may be carry-over from other donors' samples.

J is TRBJ1-1 and V is TRBV10-3; D ambiguous. Germline V lookup: CDR1 ENHRY, CDR2 SYGVKD. The CDR3 covers 15 residues. V was trimmed by 6 bases and J by 2 bases, leaving 16 bases between them. CDR3 residues: CAISRPPSGNTEAFF. The CDR3 DNA reads as TGTGCCATCAGCCGACCGCCTTCAGGAAACACTGAAGCTTTCTTT.

The table lists this clone with a count of one. This chain links TRBV30 with TRBJ2-1; D perhaps matches TRBD2 (5 bases). The germline gives CDR1 GTSNPN, CDR2 SVGIG (reference sequence). V was pared by 3 bases and J by 4 bases, with 13 bases between. The CDR3 has 14 residues. CDR3 region: CAWRQEGGYNEQFF. As DNA, the CDR3 is TGTGCCTGGAGGCAGGAAGGCGGGTACAATGAGCAGTTCTTC.

Only a few counts were recorded for this clone. V gene TRBV5-1 combines with J gene TRBJ1-6; D remains ambiguous. V gave up 5 bases and J gave up 0 bases, with 9 bases separating them. Germline CDR1 and CDR2: SGHRS and YFSETQ. The CDR3 has 15 residues. This CDR3 is CASRMWDSYNSPLHF. The DNA for the CDR3 is TGCGCCAGCAGAATGTGGGACTCCTATAATTCACCCCTCCACTTT.

This clone appeared a few times. J is TRBJ1-1 and V is TRBV7-2; weak D call: TRBD1 (5 bases). Germline CDR1 is SGHTA and CDR2 is FQGNSA. V lost 4 bases and J lost 5, with 20 bases in between. CDR3 length: 16 residues. In DNA, the CDR3 is TGTGCCAGCAGCTCTAACCGGGTACAGGTGGGTACTGAAGCTTTCTTT. It codes for CASSSNRVQVGTEAFF.

V is TRBV9 and J is TRBJ2-2; the match to TRBD1 covers 7 bases. Germline CDR1 SGDLS, CDR2 YYNGEE. The CDR3 runs to 13 residues. V was pared by 3 bases and J by 5 bases, with 1 base of the junction left unmatched. The CDR3 spells CASSEGQTGELFF. CDR3 DNA: TGTGCCAGCAGCGAGGGACAGACCGGGGAGCTGTTTTTT.

This clone is medium-sized by share. The gene calls are TRBV11-2 and TRBJ1-5; weak D call: TRBD1 (5 bases). The CDR3 spans 13 residues. The germline gives CDR1 SGHAT, CDR2 FQNNGV. Trimming cost V 5 bases and J 0 bases, with 5 bases left between them. CDR3 nucleotides: TGTGCCAGCAGCGACAGTAGCAATCAGCCCCAGCATTTT. Its translation: CASSDSSNQPQHF.

The rearrangement links TRBV9 to TRBJ2-7; 10 bases are shared with TRBD2. Germline V gene data show CDR1 as SGDLS and CDR2 as YYNGEE. The CDR3 is 13 amino acids. The V gene end was trimmed by 4 bases and the J gene end by 4 bases; junction bases not matched to a gene: 2. The chain's CDR3 is CASSPSGGYEQYF. For the CDR3, the DNA is TGTGCCAGCAGCCCTAGCGGGGGATACGAGCAGTACTTC.

The chain links TRBV30 to TRBJ1-5, with D perhaps TRBD1 (5 bases). This CDR3 comprises 14 residues. Germline values: CDR1 GTSNPN, CDR2 SVGIG (reference sequence). Trimming removed 1 base at V and 0 bases at J, with 7 bases between. CDR3: CAWSETDSNQPQHF. As DNA, the CDR3 is TGTGCCTGGAGTGAGACAGATAGCAATCAGCCCCAGCATTTT. Full variable domain (remainder filled in from reference TRBV30 and TRBJ1-5): SQTIHQWPATLVQPVGSPLSLECTVEGTSNPNLYWYRQAAGRGLQLLFYSVGIGQISSEVPQNLSASRPQDRQFILSSKKLLLSDSGFYLCAWSETDSNQPQHFGDGTRLSIL.

This clone has a handful of counts. The chain carries TRBV2 and TRBJ1-2; 9 nucleotides agree with TRBD1. Per the germline V gene, CDR1 is SNHLY and CDR2 is FYNNEI. CDR3 length: 16 residues. V gave up 6 bases and J gave up 8 bases; unmatched junction bases: 16. The CDR3 loop is CASRAGQGAFTEGYTF. CDR3 nucleotide sequence: TGTGCCAGCAGGGCGGGACAGGGAGCGTTCACTGAGGGCTACACCTTC.

This clone has a handful of counts. J is TRBJ2-1 and V is TRBV29-1; no clear D gene. CDR1 is SQVTM and CDR2 is ANQGSEA in the germline V gene. CDR3 length: 13 amino acids. The V end was cut by 3 bases, the J end by 6 bases, with 12 bases between. The CDR3 DNA reads TGCAGCGTTGACATCGCTGTGGGCAATGAGCAGTTCTTC. It translates to CSVDIAVGNEQFF.

This clone was counted a few times. The J gene is TRBJ1-2, the V gene TRBV28; D unresolved. CDR1 MDHEN and CDR2 SYDVKM come from the germline V gene. The ends were cut back, 2 bases at V and 5 bases at J, with 9 bases in the middle. The CDR3 length is 13 residues. The CDR3 DNA reads as TGTGCCAGCAGTTTAAGAATGGGGTATGGCTACACCTTC. This encodes CASSLRMGYGYTF.

In its sample, this clone is large. The genes are TRBV10-2 and TRBJ2-1; tentative D call: TRBD2 (6 bases). Germline loops: CDR1 WSHSY, CDR2 SAAADI. The CDR3 runs to 14 residues. V lost 4 bases to trimming and J lost 1 base, with 8 bases between them. CDR3 loop: CASSVGGSYNEQFF. The DNA of the CDR3 is TGCGCCAGCAGTGTGGGGGGATCCTACAATGAGCAGTTCTTC.

This clone has only a few counts. The chain uses TRBV5-1 and TRBJ1-2, with D uncertain. Germline CDR1 SGHRS, CDR2 YFSETQ. Trimming removed 0 bases at V and 2 bases at J, with 5 bases between. This CDR3 contains 13 residues. This chain's CDR3 is CASSLAKNYGYTF. In nucleotides, the CDR3 is TGCGCCAGCAGCTTGGCCAAGAACTATGGCTACACCTTC.

The J gene is TRBJ2-2, the V gene TRBV4-1; 7 bases align to TRBD1. Germline V gene data show CDR1 as MGHRA and CDR2 as YSYEKL. The CDR3 sequence is 18 residues long. The V and J ends lost 0 bases and 5 bases, in that order; junction bases with no gene match: 12. DNA for the CDR3: TGCGCCAGCAGCCAAGATCGTACGGGACAGATTTGGACCGGGGAGCTGTTTTTT. Encoded protein: CASSQDRTGQIWTGELFF.